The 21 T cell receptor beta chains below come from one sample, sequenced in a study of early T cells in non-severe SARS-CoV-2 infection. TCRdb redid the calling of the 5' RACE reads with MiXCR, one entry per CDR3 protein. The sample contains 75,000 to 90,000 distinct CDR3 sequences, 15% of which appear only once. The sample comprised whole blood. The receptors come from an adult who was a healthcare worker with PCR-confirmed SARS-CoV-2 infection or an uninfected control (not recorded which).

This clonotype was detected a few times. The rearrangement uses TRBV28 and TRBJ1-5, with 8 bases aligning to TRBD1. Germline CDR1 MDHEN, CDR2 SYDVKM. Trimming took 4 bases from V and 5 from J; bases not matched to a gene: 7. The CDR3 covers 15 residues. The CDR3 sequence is CASSSPTGGDQPQHF. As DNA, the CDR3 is TGTGCCAGCAGTTCCCCTACAGGGGGGGATCAGCCCCAGCATTTT.

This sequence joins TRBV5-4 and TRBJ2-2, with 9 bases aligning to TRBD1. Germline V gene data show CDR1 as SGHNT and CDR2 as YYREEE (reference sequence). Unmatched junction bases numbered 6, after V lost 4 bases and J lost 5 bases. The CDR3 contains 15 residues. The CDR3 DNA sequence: TGTGCCAGCAGCCAGGGACAGGGACAAACCGGGGAGCTGTTTTTT. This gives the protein CASSQGQGQTGELFF. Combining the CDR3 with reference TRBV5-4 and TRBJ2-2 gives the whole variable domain ETGVTQSPTHLIKTRGQQVTLRCSSQSGHNTVSWYQQALGQGPQFIFQYYREEENGRGNFPPRFSGLQFPNYSSELNVNALELDDSALYLCASSQGQGQTGELFFGEGSRLTVL.

The CDR3 loop reads CASSAQGNYEQYF. CDR3 bases: TGCGCCAGCAGCGCACAGGGTAATTACGAGCAGTACTTC. The chain couples TRBV5-1 to TRBJ2-7; D is perhaps TRBD1 (6 bases). V shed 4 bases and J shed 4 bases, with 12 bases lying between them. Looked up from germline, CDR1 is SGHRS and CDR2 is YFSETQ. The CDR3 sequence is 13 residues long.

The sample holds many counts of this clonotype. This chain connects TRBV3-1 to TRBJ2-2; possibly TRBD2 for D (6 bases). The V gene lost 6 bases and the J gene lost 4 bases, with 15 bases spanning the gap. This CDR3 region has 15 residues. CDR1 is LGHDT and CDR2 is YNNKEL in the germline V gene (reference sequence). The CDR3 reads CASRPGAPSTGELFF. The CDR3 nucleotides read TGTGCCAGCAGGCCGGGAGCCCCCAGCACCGGGGAGCTGTTTTTT.

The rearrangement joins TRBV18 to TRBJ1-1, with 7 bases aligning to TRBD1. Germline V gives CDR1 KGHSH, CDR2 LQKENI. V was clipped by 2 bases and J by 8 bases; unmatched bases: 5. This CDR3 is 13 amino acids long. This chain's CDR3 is CASSPLGQIEAFF. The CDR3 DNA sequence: TGTGCCAGCTCACCATTGGGACAGATCGAAGCTTTCTTT.

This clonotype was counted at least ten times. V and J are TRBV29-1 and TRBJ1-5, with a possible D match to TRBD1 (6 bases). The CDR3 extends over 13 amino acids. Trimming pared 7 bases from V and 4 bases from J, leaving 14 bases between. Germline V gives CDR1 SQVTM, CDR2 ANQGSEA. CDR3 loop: CSARDNWNQPQHF. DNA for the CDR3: TGCAGCGCCCGGGACAATTGGAATCAGCCCCAGCATTTT.

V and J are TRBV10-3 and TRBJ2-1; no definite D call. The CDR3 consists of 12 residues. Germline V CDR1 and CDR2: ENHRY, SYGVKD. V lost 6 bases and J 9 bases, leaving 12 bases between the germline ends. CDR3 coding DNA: TGTGCCATCAGAGTAGAGTATGGTGAGCAGTTCTTC. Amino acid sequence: CAIRVEYGEQFF.

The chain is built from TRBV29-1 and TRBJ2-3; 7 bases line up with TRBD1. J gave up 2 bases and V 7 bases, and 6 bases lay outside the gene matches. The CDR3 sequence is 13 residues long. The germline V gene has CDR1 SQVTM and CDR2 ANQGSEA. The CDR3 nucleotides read TGCAGCGGAGGACAGGCGAACACAGATACGCAGTATTTT. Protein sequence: CSGGQANTDTQYF.

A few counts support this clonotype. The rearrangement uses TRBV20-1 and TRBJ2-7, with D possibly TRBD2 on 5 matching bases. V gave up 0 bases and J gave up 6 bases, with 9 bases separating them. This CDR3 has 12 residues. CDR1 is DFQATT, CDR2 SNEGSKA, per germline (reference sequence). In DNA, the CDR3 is TGCAGTGCTAGAGAACGGGAATTCGAGCAGTACTTC. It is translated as CSAREREFEQYF.

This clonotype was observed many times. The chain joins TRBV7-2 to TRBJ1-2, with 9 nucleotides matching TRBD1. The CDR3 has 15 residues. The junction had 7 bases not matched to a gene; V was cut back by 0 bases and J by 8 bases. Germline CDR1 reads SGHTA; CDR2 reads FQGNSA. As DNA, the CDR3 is TGTGCCAGCAGCTTAGCTGCGACAGGGGGACACGGCTACACCTTC. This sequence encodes CASSLAATGGHGYTF.

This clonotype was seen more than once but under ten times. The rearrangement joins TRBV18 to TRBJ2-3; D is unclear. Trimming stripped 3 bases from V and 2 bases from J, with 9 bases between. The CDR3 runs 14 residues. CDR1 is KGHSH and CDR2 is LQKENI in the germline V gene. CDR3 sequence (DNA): TGTGCCAGCTCACCTGGCTTCTCCACAGATACGCAGTATTTT. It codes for CASSPGFSTDTQYF.

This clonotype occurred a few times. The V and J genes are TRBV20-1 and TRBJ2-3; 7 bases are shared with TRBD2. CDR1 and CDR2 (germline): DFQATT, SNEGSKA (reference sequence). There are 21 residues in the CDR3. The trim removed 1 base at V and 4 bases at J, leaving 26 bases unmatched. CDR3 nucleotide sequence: TGCAGTGCTAGAGGCAACCCGTCGGTCGCAGAAGTAGCGGGTAATTCAGATACGCAGTATTTT. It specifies CSARGNPSVAEVAGNSDTQYF.

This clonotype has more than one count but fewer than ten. This CDR3 is CASSKGGRAGYEQYF. CDR3 coding DNA: TGTGCCAGCAGCAAAGGAGGTAGGGCGGGCTACGAGCAGTACTTC. The chain is built from TRBV21-1 and TRBJ2-7; the tabulated D call, TRBD1, remains unverified against the DNA. TRBV21-1 is shown as a pseudogene. The CDR3 is made up of 15 amino acids.

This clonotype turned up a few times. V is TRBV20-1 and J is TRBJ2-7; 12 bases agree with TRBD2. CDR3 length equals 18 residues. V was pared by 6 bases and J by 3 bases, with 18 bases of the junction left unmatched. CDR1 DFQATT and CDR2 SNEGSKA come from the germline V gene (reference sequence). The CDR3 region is CSAGGGPGLAGLIYEQYF. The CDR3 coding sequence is TGCAGTGCAGGGGGGGGCCCGGGACTAGCGGGTCTAATCTACGAGCAGTACTTC.

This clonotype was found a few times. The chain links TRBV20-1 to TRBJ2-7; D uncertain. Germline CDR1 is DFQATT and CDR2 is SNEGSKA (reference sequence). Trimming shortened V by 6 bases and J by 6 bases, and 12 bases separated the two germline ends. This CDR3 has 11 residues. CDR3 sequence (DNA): TGCAGTGCCCCTAGAATCTCCGAGCAGTACTTC. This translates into CSAPRISEQYF.

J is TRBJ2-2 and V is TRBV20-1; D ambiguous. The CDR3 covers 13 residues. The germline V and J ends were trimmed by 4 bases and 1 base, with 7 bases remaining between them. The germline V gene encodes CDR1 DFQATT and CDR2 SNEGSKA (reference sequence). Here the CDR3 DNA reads TGCAGTGCTAAGGGCATGAACACCGGGGAGCTGTTTTTT. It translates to CSAKGMNTGELFF.

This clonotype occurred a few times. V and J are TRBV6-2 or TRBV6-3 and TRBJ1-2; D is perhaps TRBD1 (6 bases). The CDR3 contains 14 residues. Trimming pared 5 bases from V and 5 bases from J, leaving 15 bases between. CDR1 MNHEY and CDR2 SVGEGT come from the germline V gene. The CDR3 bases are TGTGCCAGCAGTGGAGCCGGGACAAAATATGGCTACACCTTC. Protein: CASSGAGTKYGYTF.

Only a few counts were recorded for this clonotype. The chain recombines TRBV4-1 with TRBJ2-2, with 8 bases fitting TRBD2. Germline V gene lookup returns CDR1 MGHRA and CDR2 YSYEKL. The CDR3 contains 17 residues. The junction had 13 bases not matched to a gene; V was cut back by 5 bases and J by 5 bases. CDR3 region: CASSKTAAGEGTGELFF. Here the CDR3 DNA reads TGCGCCAGCAGCAAGACGGCAGCGGGAGAGGGGACCGGGGAGCTGTTTTTT.

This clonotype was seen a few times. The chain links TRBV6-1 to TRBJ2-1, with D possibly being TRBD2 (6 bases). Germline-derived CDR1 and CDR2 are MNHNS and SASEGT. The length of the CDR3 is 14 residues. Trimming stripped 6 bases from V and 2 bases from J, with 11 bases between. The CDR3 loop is CASSTGVAYNEQFF. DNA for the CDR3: TGTGCCAGCAGCACGGGGGTGGCCTACAATGAGCAGTTCTTC.

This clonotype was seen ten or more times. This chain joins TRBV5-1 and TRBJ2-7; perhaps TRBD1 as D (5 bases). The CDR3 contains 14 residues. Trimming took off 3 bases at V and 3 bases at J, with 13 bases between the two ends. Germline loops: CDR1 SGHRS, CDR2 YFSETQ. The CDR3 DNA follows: TGCGCCAGCAGCTCACAGGACAAGTACTACGAGCAGTACTTC. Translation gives CASSSQDKYYEQYF.

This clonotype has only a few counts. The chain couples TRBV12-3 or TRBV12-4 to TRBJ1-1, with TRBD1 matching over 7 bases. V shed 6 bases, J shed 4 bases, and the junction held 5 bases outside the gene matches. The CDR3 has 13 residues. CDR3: CASSLTGFTEAFF. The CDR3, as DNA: TGTGCCAGCAGCCTGACAGGGTTCACTGAAGCTTTCTTT.